This TCR beta chain derives from a study of Ad26.COV2.S vaccination and SARS-CoV-2 variants. The sample's treatment: over 15 received Ad26.COV2.S at low or high dose, single or two shots; roughly five received placebo; per-sample allocation not given. Sampling happened 63 days after the first vaccine or placebo injection. Based in Boston, the donor was an adult of 18-55 years. The table came from immunoSEQ multiplex PCR; TCRdb's copy has only in-frame clones and leaves some out. The sample records almost 400,000 clones, about nine tenths being singletons. Sequences were derived from peripheral blood, sampled in a trial of Ad26.COV2.S vaccine versus placebo. This clonotype originated in a person between 18 and 65 years old who received the Ad26.COV2.S COVID-19 vaccine or a placebo.

CDR3 sequence: CASRDRGAGELFF. The CDR3 DNA reads TGTGCCAGCAGGGACAGGGGCGCCGGGGAGCTGTTTTTT. The rearrangement uses TRBV7-2 and TRBJ2-2; 9 bases agree with TRBD1. Germline CDR1 is SGHTA and CDR2 is FQGNSA. The CDR3 extends over 13 amino acids. The J segment lost 6 bases and the V segment lost 6 bases, leaving 2 bases of the junction unmatched.